This T cell receptor beta chain was documented in a study of fetal regulatory T cell absence and autoimmunity. On the study more broadly: Exocrine pancreas autoimmunity occurred in IPEX patients lacking clinical diabetes. General study findings and limits: Compared with cord blood, pancreas showed oligoclonal TCR enrichment, some clones over 100-fold.

To note about this clone: Its matching antigen is unknown.

Repertoires were generated with immunoSEQ multiplex PCR, while TCRdb's copy carries only in-frame clones and drops some. Of some 44,000 clones listed, roughly 80% are singletons. Germline-derived CDR1 and CDR2 are MNHEY and SMNVEV (reference sequence). The V and J ends lost 4 bases and 3 bases respectively, with 10 bases between them. This CDR3 is 13 amino acids long. The receptor was isolated from a newborn boy with IPEX syndrome. This chain joins TRBV27 and TRBJ2-7; D is undetermined. Sequencing was performed on cord blood. CDR3 in DNA: TGTGCCAGCAGTTCGTCACGAGGCTACGAGCAGTACTTC. It yields the protein CASSSSRGYEQYF.